Listed below are T cell receptor beta chains from one sample, sequenced in a study of blood T cell repertoires in COVID-19. Only in-frame clones appear in the TCRdb table, and some are missing; sequencing was by immunoSEQ multiplex PCR. The data contain roughly 40,000 clones, approximately 85% of them singletons. Sequenced: peripheral blood. The receptors were sampled from a woman aged 80 or over with acute or convalescent COVID-19. The CDR3 runs from the conserved cysteine through the conserved F or W. A D gene is named only where the DNA matches it firmly. Clone size, where shown, is once, few, many, or a class for clones that have expanded.

TRBJ1-2	NA	NA	13	TRBV24-1	TGTGCCACCAGTGATTTCACAGGCTATGGCTACACCTTC	CATSDFTGYGYTF
TRBJ2-7	NA	TRBD2	16	TRBV7-9	TGTGCCAGCAGCTTAGATACTAGCGGGGACGCCTACGAGCAGTACTTC	CASSLDTSGDAYEQYF
TRBJ2-1	NA	TRBD2	16	TRBV6-2/TRBV6-3	TGTGCCAGCAGACCTTTCCTAGCGGGAGTAAGTGAGGAGCAGTTCTTC	CASRPFLAGVSEEQFF
TRBJ1-2	NA	NA	13	TRBV28	TGTGCCAGCAGTTCCGGACAGCAGTATGGCTACACCTTC	CASSSGQQYGYTF
TRBJ1-5	NA	NA	14	TRBV19	TGTGCCAGTAGTATTGAGGCGGGGCAGCCCCCCCAGCATTTT	CASSIEAGQPPQHF
TRBJ2-5	few	NA	12	TRBV18	TGTGCCAGCTCAGGACAGCAAGAGACCCAGTACTTC	CASSGQQETQYF
TRBJ1-1	NA	NA	15	TRBV4-1	TGCGCCAGCAGCCTTCGTCAGGCCCTGGACACTGAAGCTTTCTTT	CASSLRQALDTEAFF
TRBJ2-5	NA	NA	15	TRBV7-2	TGTGCCAGCAGCTTCAATCAGGGAATGCGAGAGACCCAGTACTTC	CASSFNQGMRETQYF
TRBJ2-7	NA	NA	11	TRBV20-1	TGCAGTGCTAGTACTAGTTCCGAGCAGTACTTC	CSASTSSEQYF
TRBJ2-1	NA	TRBD1	21	TRBV12-5	TGTGCTAGTGGTTTGGTATATGAGACAGGGGTCTTTGTTAGCTCCTACAATGAGCAGTTCTTC	CASGLVYETGVFVSSYNEQFF
TRBJ2-5	NA	TRBD2	15	TRBV6-5	TGTGCCAGCAGTTACACTAGCGGAGAACAAGAGACCCAGTACTTC	CASSYTSGEQETQYF
TRBJ2-5	NA	NA	15	TRBV18	TGTGCCAGCTCACCGCGGCAGGCGGGGTTGGAGACCCAGTACTTC	CASSPRQAGLETQYF
TRBJ1-4	NA	TRBD1	16	TRBV4-1	TGCGCCAGCAGCCAAGACCGGACAGGGGTAAATGAAAAACTGTTTTTT	CASSQDRTGVNEKLFF
TRBJ1-1	NA	TRBD1	16	TRBV7-9	TGTGCCAGCAGCCCCAGGGGGACAGGAACGAACACTGAAGCTTTCTTT	CASSPRGTGTNTEAFF
TRBJ1-1	NA	TRBD1	16	TRBV30	TGTGCCTGGAGTGTACGTTGGACAGGGGGTAAAACTGAAGCTTTCTTT	CAWSVRWTGGKTEAFF
TRBJ2-3	once	TRBD2	12	TRBV30	TGTGCCTGGTCGGGAGGGACGACAACGCAGTATTTT	CAWSGGTTTQYF
TRBJ2-7	NA	NA	13	TRBV27	TGTGCCAGCAGTTCCCCAGGGCCCTACGAGCAGTACTTC	CASSSPGPYEQYF
TRBJ1-5	NA	TRBD1	16	TRBV28	TGTGCCAGCAGTTTACCCTGGACAGGCCCTAATCAGCCCCAGCATTTT	CASSLPWTGPNQPQHF
TRBJ2-1	NA	NA	13	TRBV7-2	TGTGCCAGCAATCAGGGCTCCTACAATGAGCAGTTCTTC	CASNQGSYNEQFF
TRBJ1-2	NA	NA	15	TRBV5-4	TGTGCCAGCAGCTTGGACTGGGGCGGGGACTATGGCTACACCTTC	CASSLDWGGDYGYTF
TRBJ2-3	NA	TRBD1	19	TRBV5-1	TGCGCCAGCAGACAGACAGGGGGCCTAATTACTCCTAGCACAGATACGCAGTATTTT	CASRQTGGLITPSTDTQYF
TRBJ2-5	NA	TRBD2	13	TRBV19	TGTGCCAGTAGTTCCGGGACTAGGGAGACCCAGTACTTC	CASSSGTRETQYF
TRBJ2-5	NA	NA	16	TRBV9	TGTGCCAGCAGCGTACGTCTGGGGGGAGCATCTGAGACCCAGTACTTC	CASSVRLGGASETQYF
TRBJ1-5	NA	NA	15	TRBV5-5	TGTGCCAGCAGCCCCGAGGATTATAGCAATCAGCCCCAGCATTTT	CASSPEDYSNQPQHF
TRBJ2-7	NA	TRBD1	15	TRBV6-2/TRBV6-3	TGTGCCAGCAGTTTACAGAGGACAGGGCTTTTCGCGCAGTACTTC	CASSLQRTGLFAQYF
TRBJ1-1	NA	TRBD1	13	TRBV19	TGTGCCAGTAGTATCCCACAGGGGACTGAAGCTTTCTTT	CASSIPQGTEAFF
TRBJ2-7	NA	TRBD1	15	TRBV6-6	TGTGCCAGCAGCCCACGACAGGGGGCGGCCTACGAGCAGTACTTC	CASSPRQGAAYEQYF
TRBJ2-7	NA	NA	14	TRBV7-2	TGTGCCAGCAGCGTGGTAGGGGTTAGCGGCGAGCAGTACTTC	CASSVVGVSGEQYF
TRBJ2-2	NA	TRBD1	16	TRBV5-4	TGTGCCAGCAGCGCGGCCGGGACAGGTAGTACCGGGGAGCTGTTTTTT	CASSAAGTGSTGELFF
TRBJ2-6	NA	NA	15	TRBV6-5	TGTGCCAGCAGTAACTCCGGTACTGGGGCCAACGTCCTGACTTTC	CASSNSGTGANVLTF
TRBJ2-5	NA	TRBD2	12	TRBV29-1	TGCAGCGTCGTACTAGCGGGAGAGACCCAGTACTTC	CSVVLAGETQYF
TRBJ2-7	once	NA	13	TRBV6-1	TGTGCCAGCAGTGAAGCGGGCAATTACGAGCAGTACTTC	CASSEAGNYEQYF
TRBJ2-2	NA	NA	15	TRBV7-2	TGTGCCAGCAGCTTATTGCGGCAGCTCACCGGGGAGCTGTTTTTT	CASSLLRQLTGELFF
TRBJ2-1	NA	TRBD1	14	TRBV6-5	TGTGCCAGCAGTAGGGGACAGGGGAGGAATGAGCAGTTCTTC	CASSRGQGRNEQFF
TRBJ2-1	NA	TRBD2	17	TRBV3-1/TRBV3-2	TGTGCCAGCAGCCACGTCCTTGGGGCGGGAGGGGAGAATGAGCAGTTCTTC	CASSHVLGAGGENEQFF
TRBJ2-5	NA	TRBD2	16	TRBV4-1	TGCGCCAGCAGCCAGTACGGGAGGCCGTACCAAGAGACCCAGTACTTC	CASSQYGRPYQETQYF
TRBJ2-1	once	NA	12	TRBV12-3/TRBV12-4	TGTGCCAGCACCTTAAACTGGGGGACTCGTTTCTTC	CASTLNWGTRFF
TRBJ2-1	NA	TRBD2	17	TRBV7-8	TGTGCCAGCAGCCTCAGCCGCGGGACTAGGGGTCCTACTGAGCAGTTCTTC	CASSLSRGTRGPTEQFF
TRBJ1-3	few	TRBD1	16	TRBV5-1	TGCGCCAGCAGCTTGGGACAGGGGACGTCTGGAAACACCATATATTTT	CASSLGQGTSGNTIYF
TRBJ2-1	NA	TRBD2	18	TRBV3-1/TRBV3-2	TGTGCCAGCAGCCAATCGGGACTAGCGGGATTTTTAAGCAATGAGCAGTTCTTC	CASSQSGLAGFLSNEQFF
TRBJ2-7	NA	TRBD1	15	TRBV6-6	TGTGCCAGCAGTTACACGGGACAGGGGATCTACGAGCAGTACTTC	CASSYTGQGIYEQYF
TRBJ2-5	NA	NA	15	TRBV27	TGTGCCAGCAGTCTCCGCCCAGGGGCCGAAGAGACCCAGTACTTC	CASSLRPGAEETQYF
TRBJ1-1	few	TRBD1	15	TRBV3-1/TRBV3-2	TGTGCCAGCAGCCATAGTGGGACAGGGCACACTGAAGCTTTCTTT	CASSHSGTGHTEAFF
TRBJ1-1	NA	NA	13	TRBV5-1	TGCGCCAGCAGCTTGGGGGCGGGCACTGAAGCTTTCTTT	CASSLGAGTEAFF